Below are 15 T cell receptor beta chains sequenced from a single sample in a study of tumor-infiltrating lymphocytes in primary liver carcinoma. Co-extracted RNA and DNA came from roughly 20-30 mg of unsorted bulk tissue. TCR beta cDNA was made from approximately 540 ng total RNA with a constant-region primer. Slightly modified ARM-PCR, run as three nested multiplex PCR rounds, produced the TCR beta libraries. Two initial PCR rounds of around 10 cycles each paired TRBV1-TRBV30 forward primers with a C-beta reverse primer. TCRdb passed the multiplex PCR reads through MiXCR, listing each CDR3 protein once. Of 90,000 to 110,000 distinct CDR3 sequences in the sample, 82% were seen once. The sequenced material came from liver tumor tissue from sampling region 3. As to subset: tumor region T3, left-lateral pole. The receptor set was obtained from a man aged 35 to 55 with primary liver carcinoma and hepatitis B virus infection.

Remarks on this clonotype: The junction departs from germline at one end; a sequencing error may be responsible. The CDR3 DNA reads as TGTGCCAGCAGAGTGACTAGCGGGAGGGCCGGCGGGGAGCTATTTTTT. Its translation is CASRVTSGRAGGELFF. The chain joins TRBV6-1 to TRBJ2-2; 14 bases are a match to TRBD2. Germline V gives CDR1 MNHNS, CDR2 SASEGT. The CDR3 spans 16 residues.

The chain carries TRBV29-1 and TRBJ1-1; a weak D match, TRBD1 (5 bases). The germline V gene encodes CDR1 SQVTM and CDR2 ANQGSEA. This CDR3 has 15 residues. Trimming took 7 bases from V and 13 from J, leaving 31 bases between them. The chain's CDR3 is CSGASGWGMNTDVFF. The CDR3 DNA sequence: TGCAGCGGTGCCTCAGGGTGGGGCATGAATACTGATGTTTTCTTT.

This clonotype was counted once. It is likely a read error, because the conserved phenylalanine at the end of the CDR3 is missing. CDR3 nucleotides: TGTGTCAGCGGCCCTAACACGCCTGGTTCACCCCTCCACCTT. This sequence encodes CVSGPNTPGSPLHL. The chain couples TRBV6-6 to TRBJ1-6; unclear D gene. The CDR3 contains 14 residues. Germline values: CDR1 MNHNY, CDR2 SVGAGI (reference sequence).

Worth noting for this clonotype: A read error may account for a junction end that differs from germline. The chain joins TRBV11-1 to TRBJ1-6, with a tentative D call TRBD1 (5 bases). The germline gives CDR1 SGHAT, CDR2 FQDESV (reference sequence). The CDR3 length is 13 residues. This CDR3 is CASSRTLVSPPQF. The CDR3 DNA reads as TGTGCCAGCAGCCGGACACTGGTTTCACCACCCCAGTTT.

For this clonotype: The conserved final phenylalanine or tryptophan is absent from the CDR3, which likely points to a read error. The CDR3 is CASSLRQAVGGYTL. As DNA, the CDR3 is TGTGCCAGCAGCCTCCGACAGGCCGTGGGGGGCTACACCTTA. The chain employs TRBV7-8 and TRBJ1-2; D possibly corresponds to TRBD1 (6 bases). V lost 5 bases, J lost 8 bases, and 18 bases lay in between. The CDR3 loop spans 14 amino acids. Germline values: CDR1 SGHVS, CDR2 FQNEAQ.

Turning to this clonotype: At one end, the junction sequence differs from germline, possibly due to a read error. J is TRBJ1-5 and V is TRBV12-3 or TRBV12-4; the D is unclear. This CDR3 region has 14 residues. The CDR3 nucleotides read TGTGCCACCAGTTTAGAGGGCGCGAGTCAGCCCCAGCATTTT. It is translated as CATSLEGASQPQHF.

The chain carries TRBV5-4 and TRBJ2-5, with 7 bases lining up with TRBD2. This CDR3 is built from 15 residues. The V segment lost 4 bases and the J segment 14 bases; nucleotides outside the gene matches: 20. CDR1 SGHNT and CDR2 YYREEE come from the germline V gene (reference sequence). CDR3 in amino acids: CASSLGRGNQEIQYF. In DNA, the CDR3 is TGTGCCAGCAGCCTGGGGCGGGGGAACCAAGAGATCCAATACTTC.

Concerning this clonotype: The conserved closing phenylalanine or tryptophan is absent in this CDR3, likely reflecting a read error. The CDR3 spells CASSPGGGAYVNEQFL. In DNA form, the CDR3 reads TGTGCTAGCAGCCCCGGCGGAGGGGCCTATGTGAATGAGCAGTTCTTA. This chain links TRBV5-4 with TRBJ2-1; D is possibly TRBD2 (6 bases). The CDR3 extends over 16 amino acids. Per the germline V gene, CDR1 is SGHNT and CDR2 is YYREEE (reference sequence).

Note on this clonotype: The junction departs from the called germline gene at one end, perhaps through a read error. V and J are TRBV11-2 and TRBJ1-2; no firm D call. The germline V gene encodes CDR1 SGHAT and CDR2 FQNNGV. This CDR3 is built from 14 residues. CDR3 region: CASSLDVTAYGYTF. DNA of the CDR3: TGTGCTAGCAGCTTAGATGTGACGGCCTATGGCTACACCTTC.

V gene TRBV11-2 combines with J gene TRBJ2-3, with a tentative D call TRBD1 (5 bases). The end of the DNA fits TRBJ1-5 better, so the J call may be wrong. Looked up from germline, CDR1 is SGHAT and CDR2 is FQNNGV. The CDR3 is 12 residues long. This chain's CDR3 is CASSLTGDTQHF. In DNA form, the CDR3 reads TGTGCCAGCAGTTTAACAGGAGATACGCAGCATTTT.

In this sample, this clonotype turned up many times. The chain employs TRBV12-3 or TRBV12-4 and TRBJ1-4; D uncertain. CDR3 length: 13 amino acids. V was trimmed by 5 bases and J by 6 bases, leaving 10 bases between them. The CDR3, as DNA: TGTGCCAGCAGTCTCCTTGGTGATGAAAAACTGTTTTTT. Translated, it gives CASSLLGDEKLFF.

About this clonotype itself: Since the CDR3 does not end with the conserved phenylalanine or tryptophan, this likely comes from a read error. This chain connects TRBV5-1 to TRBJ2-5, with TRBD1 matching over 9 bases. This CDR3 is 15 amino acids long. The germline gives CDR1 SGHRS, CDR2 YFSETQ. Trimming removed 6 bases from V and 2 bases from J; junction bases left unmatched: 8. The CDR3, as DNA: TGCGCCAGCAACCAGACAGGGGGAGAACAAGAGACCCAGTACTTA. As protein: CASNQTGGEQETQYL.

A remark on this clonotype: A read error is likely, as this CDR3 ends without the conserved phenylalanine or tryptophan. The DNA is left out, because the CDR3 cannot be placed on it with certainty; the CDR3 is given as TCRdb lists it. The V gene is TRBV6-5, the J gene TRBJ2-6; the table's D call, TRBD1, has no DNA check behind it. The CDR3 has 17 amino acids, counting both end residues. In germline, CDR1 is MNHEY, CDR2 SVGAGI. This CDR3 is CVSSSRTGSSGANVLTL.

On this clonotype itself: One junction end disagrees with the germline gene, perhaps due to a read error. The chain links TRBV12-3 or TRBV12-4 to TRBJ2-5, with 7 bases lining up with TRBD1. CDR3 length equals 15 residues. The CDR3 region is CVSSRDSTSHETQYF. The CDR3 DNA reads as TGTGTCAGCAGTCGGGACAGCACCTCCCACGAGACCCAGTACTTC.

With regard to this clonotype: At one end, the junction sequence differs from germline, possibly due to a read error. This chain connects TRBV6-2 or TRBV6-3 to TRBJ2-7, with TRBD2 matching over 7 bases. CDR3 length: 13 residues. CDR1 is MNHEY and CDR2 is SVGEGT in the germline V gene. This chain's CDR3 is CASNYGLETEQHF. CDR3 DNA sequence: TGTGCCAGCAATTACGGACTAGAAACCGAACAGCACTTC.